The clone carrying this TCR beta chain was observed many times. Its antigen remains unidentified. The authors prepared the TCRbeta library with unique molecular identifiers. MiXCR was run by TCRdb on the PCR reads, yielding one entry per CDR3 protein. The repertoire has 480,000 or so distinct CDR3 sequences, 10% to 13% of them found once; the top ten carry roughly 2.1%. This sample is part of a study of T-cell reconstitution after alpha-beta-depleted transplantation in children. From germline, CDR1 is MGHDK and CDR2 SYGVNS. With 7 bases clipped from V and 7 bases from J, the junction kept 11 bases outside the gene matches. There are 15 residues in the CDR3. Overall study findings and caveats: T-cell counts and diversity at one year post-transplant came mainly from newly produced T cells. Several hundred expanded graft clones reportedly were the source of alpha-beta T cells about two months after transplant. Some patients' high day-60 TCRbeta diversity was traced to surviving recipient T cells and thymic progenitors.

Sequences were derived from PBMCs, sampled before TCRalphabeta/CD19-depleted stem cell transplant. The TCR comes from a child aged 2 to 10 with inherited bone marrow failure, due to receive a stem cell transplant. The rearrangement joins TRBV25-1 to TRBJ2-7; 12 nucleotides match TRBD1. Here the CDR3 DNA reads TGTGCCAGCACGGGGGCGGGACAGGGGGCGCGGGAGCAGTACTTC. This codes for CASTGAGQGAREQYF.